These 7 T cell receptor beta chains were all obtained from the same sample, sequenced in a study of response to subunit inactivated influenza vaccine. TCRdb reanalysed the RT-PCR reads using MiXCR and keeps one entry per CDR3 protein. The sample shows around 540,000 distinct CDR3 sequences, 10% to 15% of them seen only once. The sequencing here drew on PBMCs from blood, taken on the day of vaccination. These receptors came from a middle-aged man who received an inactivated influenza vaccine.

Points on this clonotype: One junction end disagrees with the germline gene, perhaps due to a read error. This chain links TRBV7-2 with TRBJ2-7; D may correspond to TRBD1 or TRBD2 (5 bases each). The germline gives CDR1 SGHTA, CDR2 FQGNSA. The CDR3 length is 16 residues. CDR3 region: CASSPLGTAVYYEHYF. CDR3 in DNA: TGTGCCAGCAGCCCGCTCGGGACGGCAGTATACTACGAGCATTACTTC.

This clonotype was seen only a few times. This chain joins TRBV12-3 or TRBV12-4 and TRBJ1-6; 8 bases line up with TRBD1. V dropped 2 bases and J dropped 5; count of bases not matched to a gene: 5. This CDR3 is built from 16 residues. CDR3 residues: CASSLLGQGHNSPLHF. For the CDR3, the DNA is TGTGCCAGCAGTTTACTTGGACAGGGCCATAATTCACCCCTCCACTTT.

Ten or more counts support this clonotype. V is TRBV5-1 and J is TRBJ2-3; perhaps TRBD1 as D (5 bases). Germline assignment: CDR1 SGHRS and CDR2 YFSETQ. The V gene lost 4 bases and the J gene lost 2 bases, with 11 bases spanning the gap. This CDR3 contains 14 residues. CDR3 sequence reads: CASSRGLITDTQYF. The CDR3 DNA is TGCGCCAGCAGCAGGGGTCTTATCACAGATACGCAGTATTTT.

The chain combines TRBV10-3 with TRBJ2-5; weak D call: TRBD2 (5 bases). V was clipped by 10 bases and J by 2 bases, with 14 bases between them. This CDR3 contains 13 residues. Germline V gene lookup returns CDR1 ENHRY and CDR2 SYGVKD. CDR3 residues: CATNVAPQETQYF. The DNA for the CDR3 is TGTGCCACTAATGTAGCGCCTCAAGAGACCCAGTACTTC.

The V call is TRBV12-3 or TRBV12-4, the J call TRBJ2-1; TRBD2 matches 8 bases. CDR3 length: 16 residues. Trimming cost V 6 bases and J 8 bases; bases outside gene matches: 15. The CDR3 DNA reads TGTGCCAGCAGCCCAGAATTGGGCGGGAGGTACCATGAGCAGTTCTTC. This encodes CASSPELGGRYHEQFF.

The rearrangement uses TRBV5-6 and TRBJ2-2, with a possible D match to TRBD2 (6 bases). The germline CDR1 and CDR2 sequences are SGHDT and YYEEEE. The CDR3 is made up of 14 amino acids. V was shortened by 4 bases and J by 5 bases, with 12 bases between the two germline ends. The CDR3 DNA reads as TGTGCCAGCAGCCGGGGAGGTGATACCGGGGAGCTGTTTTTT. It encodes CASSRGGDTGELFF. Full variable domain (remainder filled in from reference TRBV5-6 and TRBJ2-2): DAGVTQSPTHLIKTRGQQVTLRCSPKSGHDTVSWYQQALGQGPQFIFQYYEEEERQRGNFPDRFSGHQFPNYSSELNVNALLLGDSALYLCASSRGGDTGELFFGEGSRLTVL.

The chain carries TRBV6-2 or TRBV6-3 and TRBJ2-4; D is perhaps TRBD2 (7 bases). Trimming stripped 1 base from V and 7 bases from J, with 17 bases between. This CDR3 comprises 16 residues. Germline values: CDR1 MNHEY, CDR2 SVGEGT. CDR3 coding DNA: TGTGCCAGCAGTTACTTGGGGGGGCTACAAAGGAACATTCAGTACTTC. The encoded protein is CASSYLGGLQRNIQYF.